The present entry profiles one TCR beta chain with its context. This CDR3 comprises 14 residues. Germline lookup yields CDR1 MNHEY and CDR2 SVGAGI. Libraries of TRB cDNA were made by 5' RACE and carried UMIs. For each CDR3 protein, TCRdb gives one entry from its re-call of the 5' RACE reads, without DNA. In total, the table holds 84,000 or so distinct CDR3 sequences. This sample stems from a study of CXCR3-negative and CXCR3-positive naive CD8 T cells. Study in general: Sequencing yielded 120 million to 150 million TRB reads, roughly 1.5 +/- 0.3 million per library.

Sequenced material: naive CXCR3- CD8+ T cells from blood. Subset indicated: CD45RO-CCR7+CD27+CD95- naive CD8+ T cells lacking CXCR3 (TNR3-). This chain uses TRBV6-5 with TRBJ2-2; TCRdb calls TRBD1, which cannot be checked without DNA. This receptor was obtained from a human donor in good health. Some clones in this sample may be carry-over from other donors' samples. The CDR3 here is CASRTGGVFGELFF.